Below, 8 T cell receptor beta chains from the same sample are listed, as sequenced in a study of post-analysis software for immune sequencing data. Overall study results and limits: Patients showed TRBV5-6, TRBV5-1 and TRBV20-1 among five TRBV segments more frequent than in controls.

Unique molecular identifiers had been added to the TCR beta cDNA libraries. TCRdb re-called the PCR reads with MiXCR, one entry per CDR3 protein. The data show hundreds of thousands of distinct CDR3 sequences, approximately 50% seen once. No antigen has been assigned to these receptors. The sample consisted of blood. Every receptor here comes from a girl between 5 and 17 years old with multiple sclerosis.

V gene TRBV29-1 combines with J gene TRBJ2-7, with D maybe TRBD2 (5 bases). Germline CDR1 SQVTM, CDR2 ANQGSEA. The CDR3 is 13 residues long. V lost 7 bases and J lost 2, with 15 bases in between. CDR3 loop: CSGRDGNPYEQYF. The DNA of the CDR3 is TGCAGCGGAAGAGACGGGAACCCCTACGAGCAGTACTTC.

This clonotype has more than one count but fewer than ten. The rearrangement joins TRBV28 to TRBJ2-7; TRBD1 matches 9 bases. The length of the CDR3 is 15 residues. Unmatched junction bases numbered 6, after V lost 3 bases and J lost 3 bases. In germline, CDR1 is MDHEN, CDR2 SYDVKM. This chain's CDR3 is CASSLGGQGIYEQYF. The CDR3 DNA reads as TGTGCCAGCAGTTTGGGGGGACAGGGTATCTACGAGCAGTACTTC.

This clonotype was recorded a few times. This chain links TRBV5-1 with TRBJ2-7; 13 nucleotides align to TRBD2. The length of the CDR3 is 16 residues. Trimming cost V 3 bases and J 2 bases; bases outside gene matches: 5. Germline-derived CDR1 and CDR2 are SGHRS and YFSETQ. Here the CDR3 DNA reads TGCGCCAGCAGCTCGGGGACTAGCGGGATCACCTACGAGCAGTACTTC. Protein sequence: CASSSGTSGITYEQYF.

The chain recombines TRBV6-1 with TRBJ2-5; tentatively, D is TRBD1 (5 bases). The CDR3 spans 14 residues. V lost 2 bases, J lost 11 bases, and 18 bases lay in between. CDR1 is MNHNS and CDR2 is SASEGT in the germline V gene. The CDR3 loop is CASSEHRQKHEQYF. CDR3 DNA sequence: TGTGCCAGCAGTGAACACCGACAGAAGCATGAGCAGTACTTC.

This chain uses TRBV7-3 with TRBJ2-3, with TRBD2 matching over 10 bases. CDR3 length equals 18 residues. With V trimmed by 1 base and J by 1 base, 8 bases remained unmatched. The germline gives CDR1 SGHTA, CDR2 FQGTGA. CDR3 loop: CASSLRASSGGRTDTQYF. The CDR3, as DNA: TGTGCCAGCAGCTTAAGAGCCTCTAGCGGGGGACGCACAGATACGCAGTATTTT.

The chain combines TRBV10-3 with TRBJ2-5; 8 bases fit TRBD1. The V and J ends lost 0 bases and 5 bases, in that order; junction bases with no gene match: 5. Per the germline V gene, CDR1 is ENHRY and CDR2 is SYGVKD. The CDR3 has 15 residues. CDR3 DNA sequence: TGTGCCATCAGTGAGTCGACAGGGGCGGGGGAGACCCAGTACTTC. Translating it yields CAISESTGAGETQYF.

The chain uses TRBV4-2 and TRBJ1-5; D unclear. This CDR3 has 14 amino acids. CDR1 and CDR2 from the germline V gene are LGHNA and YNFKEQ. Trimming cost V 0 bases and J 0 bases, with 3 bases left between them. The CDR3 region is CASSQEISNQPQHF. DNA for the CDR3: TGTGCCAGCAGCCAAGAAATTAGCAATCAGCCCCAGCATTTT.

In this sample, this clonotype turned up a few times. V usage is TRBV20-1 and J usage is TRBJ2-2; D gene ambiguous. The V gene's germline CDR1 is DFQATT and CDR2 SNEGSKA (reference sequence). The CDR3 contains 15 residues. V was shortened by 2 bases and J by 5 bases, with 15 bases between the two germline ends. The CDR3 spells CSARRTDSRTGELFF. The CDR3 nucleotides are TGCAGTGCTAGAAGGACGGATAGTAGGACCGGGGAGCTGTTTTTT.